These 2 T cell receptor beta chains share one sample of origin, sequenced in a study of T cell repertoires in cytomegalovirus infection. TCRdb fed the reads into MiXCR, producing one record per CDR3 protein. The data contain some 500,000 distinct CDR3 sequences, about 39% of them singletons. Their antigens are not known. Here the sequenced sample was cultured PBMCs, taken from culture after CMV antigen stimulation. The receptor set was obtained from a human donor in good health (CMV status not recorded). Some clones in this sample may be carry-over from other donors' samples.

The sample holds a few counts of this clonotype. The chain has TRBV12-3 or TRBV12-4 and TRBJ2-3; 9 positions agree with TRBD1. The CDR3 sequence is 15 residues long. Germline trimming cut 3 bases from V and 2 bases from J; bases unmatched to any gene: 3. CDR3 region: CASSLGQGHTDTQYF. Written as DNA, the CDR3 is TGTGCCAGCAGTTTGGGACAGGGACACACAGATACGCAGTATTTT.

The CDR3 protein is CATSRDRWGVNEKLFF. CDR3 coding DNA: TGTGCCACCAGCAGAGATCGGTGGGGGGTTAATGAAAAACTGTTTTTT. The chain joins TRBV15 to TRBJ1-4, with TRBD1 as a possible D gene (5 bases). Trimming took 0 bases from V and 4 from J, leaving 12 bases between them. Germline-derived CDR1 and CDR2 are LNHNV and YYDKDF (reference sequence). There are 16 residues in the CDR3.